Below are 7 T cell receptor beta chains sequenced from a single sample in a study of OX40 agonist ivuxolimab in advanced cancers. Assay: immunoSEQ multiplex PCR; the TCRdb copy retains only in-frame clones and omits some. The data hold approximately 92,000 clones, with approximately 93% observed a single time. Material: CD4+ or CD8+ T cells sorted from blood, obtained in a trial of the OX40 agonist ivuxolimab. The receptors were gathered from an adult with an advanced solid tumor such as melanoma, head and neck, liver or kidney cancer.

This clone came up once. The J gene is TRBJ1-1, the V gene TRBV27; TRBD1 is a possible D gene (6 bases). Per germline, CDR1 MNHEY and CDR2 SMNVEV (reference sequence). The CDR3 extends over 16 amino acids. Trimming cost V 2 bases and J 1 base, with 14 bases left between them. The DNA for the CDR3 is TGTGCCAGCAGTTTAACAGGGATAGGCTGGAACACTGAAGCTTTCTTT. It specifies CASSLTGIGWNTEAFF.

The chain employs TRBV5-1 and TRBJ2-7; 9 nucleotides line up with TRBD2. Germline CDR1 is SGHRS and CDR2 is YFSETQ. The CDR3 length is 15 residues. Unmatched junction bases numbered 7, after V lost 5 bases and J lost 1 base. The CDR3 DNA reads as TGCGCCAGCAGATACATAGCGGGAGAATCCTACGAGCAGTACTTC. Encoded protein: CASRYIAGESYEQYF.

The rearrangement uses TRBV29-1 and TRBJ2-2, with TRBD2 identical over 13 bases. Trimming cost V 7 bases and J 5 bases; bases outside gene matches: 7. The CDR3 spans 15 residues. From germline, CDR1 is SQVTM and CDR2 ANQGSEA. CDR3: CSAGRLAGGTGELFF. The CDR3, as DNA: TGCAGCGCCGGCCGACTAGCGGGGGGAACCGGGGAGCTGTTTTTT.

The V call is TRBV19, the J call TRBJ1-6, with D perhaps matching TRBD1 (5 bases). The V gene's germline CDR1 is LNHDA and CDR2 SQIVND (reference sequence). V shed 0 bases and J shed 8 bases, with 8 bases lying between them. The CDR3 consists of 14 residues. The CDR3 nucleotides read TGTGCCAGTAGTATAGACAGGGTTGATTCACCCCTCCACTTT. Translated: CASSIDRVDSPLHF.

This sequence joins TRBV5-4 and TRBJ2-3, with a weak D call TRBD2 (6 bases). The CDR3 is 13 residues long. Germline V gene sequence: CDR1 SGHNT, CDR2 YYREEE (reference sequence). V lost 1 base and J 3 bases, leaving 6 bases between the germline ends. In DNA form, the CDR3 reads TGTGCCAGCAGCTTGCGGGGGACAGATACGCAGTATTTT. It translates to CASSLRGTDTQYF.

This chain links TRBV5-6 with TRBJ2-4, with 7 bases that match TRBD1. Per germline, CDR1 SGHDT and CDR2 YYEEEE. Unmatched junction bases numbered 7, after V lost 4 bases and J lost 15 bases. This CDR3 region has 11 residues. CDR3 sequence: CASSPGTVRYF. The CDR3 DNA reads TGTGCCAGCAGCCCTGGGACAGTACGGTACTTC.

This clone was observed a single time. The gene calls are TRBV18 and TRBJ1-3; D gene uncertain. This CDR3 region has 14 residues. Germline V gene sequence: CDR1 KGHSH, CDR2 LQKENI. Trimming pared 1 base from V and 7 bases from J, leaving 11 bases between. The CDR3 is CASSPRATRNTIYF. The DNA for the CDR3 is TGTGCCAGCTCACCACGAGCCACCAGGAACACCATATATTTT.